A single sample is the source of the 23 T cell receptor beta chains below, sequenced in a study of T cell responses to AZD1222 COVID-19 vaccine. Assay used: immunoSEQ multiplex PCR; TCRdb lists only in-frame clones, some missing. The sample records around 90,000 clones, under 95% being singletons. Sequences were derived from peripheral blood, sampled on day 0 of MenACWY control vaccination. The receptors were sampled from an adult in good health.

CDR3 nucleotide sequence: TGTGCCAGCAGTCCGGGGACAGGCCGAAACTATGGCTACACCTTC. Its translation is CASSPGTGRNYGYTF. This chain uses TRBV25-1 with TRBJ1-2; 8 nucleotides line up with TRBD1. The V segment lost 5 bases and the J segment 2 bases; nucleotides outside the gene matches: 7. This CDR3 has 15 amino acids. The germline V gene encodes CDR1 MGHDK and CDR2 SYGVNS.

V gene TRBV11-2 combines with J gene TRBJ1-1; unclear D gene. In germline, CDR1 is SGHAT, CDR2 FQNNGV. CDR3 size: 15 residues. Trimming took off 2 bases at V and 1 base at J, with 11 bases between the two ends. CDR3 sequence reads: CASSLFRVQNTEAFF. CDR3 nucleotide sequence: TGTGCCAGCAGCTTATTCCGGGTCCAGAACACTGAAGCTTTCTTT.

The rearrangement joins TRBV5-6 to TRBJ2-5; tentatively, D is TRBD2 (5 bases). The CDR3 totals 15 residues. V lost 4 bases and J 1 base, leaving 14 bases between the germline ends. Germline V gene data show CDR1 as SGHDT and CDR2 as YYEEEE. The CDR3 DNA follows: TGTGCCAGCAGCCCTGGAGTGGGAGTCCAAGAGACCCAGTACTTC. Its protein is CASSPGVGVQETQYF.

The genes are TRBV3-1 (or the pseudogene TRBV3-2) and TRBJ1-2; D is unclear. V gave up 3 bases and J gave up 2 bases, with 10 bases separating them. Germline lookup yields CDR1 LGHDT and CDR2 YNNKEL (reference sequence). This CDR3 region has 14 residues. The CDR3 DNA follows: TGTGCCAGCAGCCAGGGTTCGGGGAACTATGGCTACACCTTC. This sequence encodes CASSQGSGNYGYTF.

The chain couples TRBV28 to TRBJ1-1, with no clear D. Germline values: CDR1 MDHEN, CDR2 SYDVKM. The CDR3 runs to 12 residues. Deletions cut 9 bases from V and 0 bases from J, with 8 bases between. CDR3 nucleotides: TGTGCCAGTGGAGGATTGAACACTGAAGCTTTCTTT. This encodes CASGGLNTEAFF.

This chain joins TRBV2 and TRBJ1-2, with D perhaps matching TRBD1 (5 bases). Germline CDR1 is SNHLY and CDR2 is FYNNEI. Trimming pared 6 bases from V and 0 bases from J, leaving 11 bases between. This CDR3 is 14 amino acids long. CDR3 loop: CASRSGTSNYGYTF. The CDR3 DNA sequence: TGTGCCAGCAGGTCCGGGACGTCTAACTATGGCTACACCTTC.

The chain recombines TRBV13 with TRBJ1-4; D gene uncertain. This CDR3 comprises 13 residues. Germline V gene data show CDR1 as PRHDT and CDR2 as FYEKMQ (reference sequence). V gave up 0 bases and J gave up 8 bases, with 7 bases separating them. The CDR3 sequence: CASSLGLGEKLFF. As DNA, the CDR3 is TGTGCCAGCAGCTTAGGCCTAGGGGAAAAACTGTTTTTT.

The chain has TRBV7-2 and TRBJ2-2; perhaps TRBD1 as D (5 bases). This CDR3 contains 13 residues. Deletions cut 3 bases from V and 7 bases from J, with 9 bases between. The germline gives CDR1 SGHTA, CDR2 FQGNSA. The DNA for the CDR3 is TGTGCCAGCAGCTTTCAGGGTTACGGGGAGCTGTTTTTT. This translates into CASSFQGYGELFF.

CDR3 region: CASSFGQGGYGYTF. The CDR3 DNA sequence: TGTGCCAGCAGCTTCGGACAGGGGGGTTACGGCTACACCTTC. The gene calls are TRBV7-2 and TRBJ1-2; TRBD1 matches 10 bases. CDR3 length equals 14 residues. V lost 3 bases to trimming and J lost 8 bases; unmatched junction nucleotides: 6. The germline V gene has CDR1 SGHTA and CDR2 FQGNSA.

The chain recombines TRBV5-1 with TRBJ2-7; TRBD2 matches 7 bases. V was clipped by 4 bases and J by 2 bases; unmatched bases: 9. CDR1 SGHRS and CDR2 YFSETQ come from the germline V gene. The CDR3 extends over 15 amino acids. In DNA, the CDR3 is TGCGCCAGCAGCCCCCGGGGAGCGGGGACCTACGAGCAGTACTTC. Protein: CASSPRGAGTYEQYF.

CDR3 loop: CASSLTGMNTEAFF. CDR3 DNA sequence: TGTGCCAGCAGCTTAACGGGGATGAACACTGAAGCTTTCTTT. The chain is built from TRBV7-3 and TRBJ1-1, with D uncertain. The germline V and J ends were trimmed by 0 bases and 0 bases, with 5 bases remaining between them. The germline V gene encodes CDR1 SGHTA and CDR2 FQGTGA. There are 14 residues in the CDR3.

The CDR3 DNA sequence: TGTGCCATCAGTGAGCCAGGACAGGGTGGAAATTCACCCCTCCACTTT. Its translation is CAISEPGQGGNSPLHF. The J gene is TRBJ1-6, the V gene TRBV10-3; TRBD1 aligns across 8 bases. CDR1 is ENHRY and CDR2 is SYGVKD in the germline V gene. The CDR3 runs 16 residues. V gave up 2 bases and J gave up 7 bases; unmatched junction bases: 7.

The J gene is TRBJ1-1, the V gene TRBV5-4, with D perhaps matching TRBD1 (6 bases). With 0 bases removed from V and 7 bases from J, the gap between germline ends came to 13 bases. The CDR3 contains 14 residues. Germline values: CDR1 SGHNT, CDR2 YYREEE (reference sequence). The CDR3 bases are TGTGCCAGCAGCTTGGATCCGGGGGGCAATGAAGCTTTCTTT. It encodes CASSLDPGGNEAFF. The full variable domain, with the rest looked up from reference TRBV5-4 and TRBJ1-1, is ETGVTQSPTHLIKTRGQQVTLRCSSQSGHNTVSWYQQALGQGPQFIFQYYREEENGRGNFPPRFSGLQFPNYSSELNVNALELDDSALYLCASSLDPGGNEAFFGQGTRLTVV.

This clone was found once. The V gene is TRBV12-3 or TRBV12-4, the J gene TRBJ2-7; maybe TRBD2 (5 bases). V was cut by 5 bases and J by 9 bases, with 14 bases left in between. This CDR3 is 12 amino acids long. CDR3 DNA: TGTGCCAGCAGTCACAGAGGGCCTGGGCAGTACTTC. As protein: CASSHRGPGQYF.

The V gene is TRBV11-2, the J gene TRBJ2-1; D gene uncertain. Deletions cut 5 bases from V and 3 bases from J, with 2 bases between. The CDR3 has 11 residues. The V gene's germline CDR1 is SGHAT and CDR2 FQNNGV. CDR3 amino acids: CASSVYNEQFF. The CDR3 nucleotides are TGTGCCAGCAGCGTCTACAATGAGCAGTTCTTC.

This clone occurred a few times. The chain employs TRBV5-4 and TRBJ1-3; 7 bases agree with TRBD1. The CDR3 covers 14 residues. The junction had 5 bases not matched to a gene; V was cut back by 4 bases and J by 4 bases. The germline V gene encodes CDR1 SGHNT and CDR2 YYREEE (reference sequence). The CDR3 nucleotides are TGTGCCAGCAGCGCCGGACAGGAGGGAAACACCATATATTTT. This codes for CASSAGQEGNTIYF.

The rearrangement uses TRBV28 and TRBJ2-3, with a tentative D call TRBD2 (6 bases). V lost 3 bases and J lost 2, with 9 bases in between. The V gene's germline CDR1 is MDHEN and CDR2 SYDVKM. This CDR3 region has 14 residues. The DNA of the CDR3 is TGTGCCAGCAGTTTTGGGACTCACACAGATACGCAGTATTTT. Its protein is CASSFGTHTDTQYF. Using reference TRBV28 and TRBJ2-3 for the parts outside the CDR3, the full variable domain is DVKVTQSSRYLVKRTGEKVFLECVQDMDHENMFWYRQDPGLGLRLIYFSYDVKMKEKGDIPEGYSVSREKKERFSLILESASTNQTSMYLCASSFGTHTDTQYFGPGTRLTVL.

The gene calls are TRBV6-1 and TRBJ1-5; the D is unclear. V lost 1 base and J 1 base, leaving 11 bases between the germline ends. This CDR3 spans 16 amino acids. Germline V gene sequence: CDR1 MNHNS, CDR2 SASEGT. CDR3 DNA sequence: TGTGCCAGCAGTGAAGGACATTCTGGGAGCAATCAGCCCCAGCATTTT. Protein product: CASSEGHSGSNQPQHF.

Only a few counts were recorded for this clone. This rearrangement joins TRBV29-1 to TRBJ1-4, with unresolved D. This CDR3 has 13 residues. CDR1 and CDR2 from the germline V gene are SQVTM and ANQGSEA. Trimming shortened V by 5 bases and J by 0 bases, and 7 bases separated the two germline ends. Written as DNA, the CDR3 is TGCAGCGTTACAGCCGCAACTAATGAAAAACTGTTTTTT. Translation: CSVTAATNEKLFF.

For the CDR3, the DNA is TGTGCCAGCAGCTTAGTCAGGGGACAAGAGACCCAGTACTTC. This gives the protein CASSLVRGQETQYF. This chain joins TRBV11-2 and TRBJ2-5, with D possibly matching TRBD1 (6 bases). CDR1 SGHAT and CDR2 FQNNGV come from the germline V gene. V lost 1 base to trimming and J lost 2 bases, with 8 bases between them. CDR3 length: 14 amino acids.

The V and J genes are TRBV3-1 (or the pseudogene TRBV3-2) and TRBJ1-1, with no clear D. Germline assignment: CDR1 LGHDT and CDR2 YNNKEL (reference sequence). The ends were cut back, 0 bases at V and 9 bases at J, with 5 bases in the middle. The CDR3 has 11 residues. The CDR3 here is CASSQEYKAFF. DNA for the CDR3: TGTGCCAGCAGCCAAGAGTATAAAGCTTTCTTT.

This CDR3 is CASSPTTGMNTEAFF. For the CDR3, the DNA is TGTGCCAGCTCACCGACGACAGGGATGAACACTGAAGCTTTCTTT. The V gene is TRBV18, the J gene TRBJ1-1, with TRBD1 matching over 7 bases. Germline CDR1 reads KGHSH; CDR2 reads LQKENI. CDR3 length: 15 amino acids. V was clipped by 3 bases and J by 0 bases; unmatched bases: 4.

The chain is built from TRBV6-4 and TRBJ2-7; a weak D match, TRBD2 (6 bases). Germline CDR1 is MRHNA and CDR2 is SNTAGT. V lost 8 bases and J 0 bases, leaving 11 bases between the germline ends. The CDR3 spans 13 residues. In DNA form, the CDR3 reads TGTGCCAGCGGGGGGTCGGGCTCCTACGAGCAGTACTTC. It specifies CASGGSGSYEQYF.